This TCR beta chain was sequenced for a study of Ad26.COV2.S vaccination and SARS-CoV-2 variants. Study-level background: Donor participated within the Ad26.COV2.S arm of the COV1001 trial. By the intramuscular route, Ad26.COV2.S was given once, or twice 56 days apart.

Worth noting for this clone: Its antigen remains unidentified.

Study outcomes and limitations: Marked by substantial breadth, spike-specific CD8+ and CD4+ T cell responses were reportedly seen after vaccination.

Trimming removed 6 bases from V and 5 bases from J, with 17 bases in between. There are 14 residues in the CDR3. CDR1 and CDR2 from the germline V gene are MDHEN and SYDVKM. Profiling relied on immunoSEQ multiplex PCR, and the TCRdb table lists in-frame clones only, not all of them. The sample has roughly 400,000 clones, about 90% seen once. Treatment described: some 20 received Ad26.COV2.S at low or high dose, single or two shots; roughly five received placebo; per-sample allocation not given. Samples were taken on day 63 after the first vaccine or placebo injection. The vaccine delivered Wuhan-strain SARS-CoV-2 spike through an Ad26 vector.

This chain connects TRBV28 to TRBJ2-7; D may be TRBD1 (6 bases). Sequences were derived from peripheral blood, sampled in a trial of Ad26.COV2.S vaccine versus placebo. The receptor comes from a person between 18 and 65 years old who received the Ad26.COV2.S COVID-19 vaccine or a placebo. CDR3 protein: CASSRTYRVHEQYF. The CDR3 coding sequence is TGTGCCAGCAGCAGAACCTACAGGGTCCACGAGCAGTACTTC.